This T cell receptor (beta chain) appears in the sequencing data of a study of vaccination and CD4 T cells after COVID-19. About this clonotype: The antigen is not known.

Treatment of the sample: approximately nine-day PBMC culture with coronavirus spike peptide pools or control peptides (ViraFEST assay). The study sequenced cultured CD4+ T cell DNA using the Oncomine TCR Beta short-read assay. TCRdb re-called the PCR reads through MiXCR, storing one row per CDR3 protein. The repertoire has 10,000 to 13,000 distinct CDR3 sequences, under 70% of them found once; the top ten carry roughly 13%. V lost 6 bases, J lost 7 bases, and 13 bases stayed unmatched. This CDR3 region has 15 residues. Germline V gives CDR1 MNHEY, CDR2 SVGEGT. The sample consisted of CD4+ T cells from blood, cultured in vitro. The clonotype comes from a human donor who had recovered from COVID-19. This chain links TRBV6-2 or TRBV6-3 with TRBJ2-7; 9 nucleotides agree with TRBD1. The CDR3 nucleotides read TGTGCCAGCAGCGCTCGCCGGGACAGGGCTGTGGAGCAGTACTTC. This encodes CASSARRDRAVEQYF.